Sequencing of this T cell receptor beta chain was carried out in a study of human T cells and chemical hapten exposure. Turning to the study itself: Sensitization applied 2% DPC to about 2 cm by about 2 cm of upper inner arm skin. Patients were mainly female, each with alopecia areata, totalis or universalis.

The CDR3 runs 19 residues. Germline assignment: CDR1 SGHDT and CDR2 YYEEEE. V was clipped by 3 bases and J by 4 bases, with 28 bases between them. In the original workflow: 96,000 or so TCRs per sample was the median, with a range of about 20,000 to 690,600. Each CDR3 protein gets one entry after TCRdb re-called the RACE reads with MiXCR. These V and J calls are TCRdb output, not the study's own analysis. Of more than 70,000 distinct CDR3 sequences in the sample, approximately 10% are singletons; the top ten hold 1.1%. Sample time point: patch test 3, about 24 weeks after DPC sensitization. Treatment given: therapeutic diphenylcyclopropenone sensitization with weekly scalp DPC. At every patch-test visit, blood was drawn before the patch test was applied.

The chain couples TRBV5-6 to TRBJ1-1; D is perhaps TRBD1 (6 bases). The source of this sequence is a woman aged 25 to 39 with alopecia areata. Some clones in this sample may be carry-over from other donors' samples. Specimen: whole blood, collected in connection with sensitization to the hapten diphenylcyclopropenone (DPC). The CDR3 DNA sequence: TGTGCCAGCAGCTCAGAATGGACAAGGGGGTTGACCTTGAGCACTGAAGCTTTCTTT. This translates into CASSSEWTRGLTLSTEAFF.